Shown below are 7 T cell receptor beta chains from a single sample sequenced in a study of tumor and adjacent non-tumor tissue in lung cancer. The template was RNA from unsorted bulk tissue. A modified ARM-PCR protocol with three rounds of nested PCR amplified TCRbeta. TCRdb used MiXCR to reprocess the multiplex PCR reads, holding one entry per CDR3 protein. The table lists 65,000 to 70,000 distinct CDR3 sequences, roughly 56% of them singletons. What was sequenced was lung tumor tissue. The receptors were gathered from a man aged 45-60 years with non-small cell lung cancer.

The CDR3 loop reads CASSSARGQTPWEQYF. DNA for the CDR3: TGTGCCAGCAGCTCAGCTCGAGGGCAGACCCCTTGGGAGCAGTACTTC. This chain links TRBV11-2 with TRBJ2-7, with D perhaps matching TRBD2 (5 bases). Trimming took 4 bases from V and 7 from J, leaving 23 bases between them. This CDR3 comprises 16 residues. CDR1 is SGHAT and CDR2 is FQNNGV in the germline V gene. The full variable domain, completed using reference TRBV11-2 and TRBJ2-7, is EAGVAQSPRYKIIEKRQSVAFWCNPISGHATLYWYQQILGQGPKLLIQFQNNGVVDDSQLPKDRFSAERLKGVDSTLKIQPAKLEDSAVYLCASSSARGQTPWEQYFGPGTRLTVT.

This clonotype was counted many times. This chain uses TRBV28 with TRBJ2-3; no clear D. Germline CDR1 is MDHEN and CDR2 is SYDVKM. This CDR3 has 11 residues. The V gene lost 6 bases and the J gene lost 3 bases, with 4 bases spanning the gap. The CDR3 is CASSLTDTQYF. CDR3 in DNA: TGTGCCAGCAGCCTAACAGATACGCAGTATTTT.

This chain connects TRBV4-2 to TRBJ1-1; no reliable D call. Germline CDR1 is LGHNA and CDR2 is YNFKEQ. The CDR3 consists of 15 residues. Deletions cut 2 bases from V and 0 bases from J, with 10 bases between. CDR3 DNA sequence: TGTGCCAGCAGCCAAACAGAGGCCCTGAACACTGAAGCTTTCTTT. It is translated as CASSQTEALNTEAFF.

About this clonotype: Germline and junction disagree at one end, which may indicate a read error. The genes are TRBV2 and TRBJ2-7; 7 bases map to TRBD2. The CDR3 covers 14 residues. CDR1 is SNHLY and CDR2 is FYNNEI in the germline V gene. CDR3 DNA sequence: TGTGCTAGCAGTGACTCAGCGGGATCGTACGAGCAGTACTTC. Amino acid sequence: CASSDSAGSYEQYF.

This clonotype was seen more than once but under ten times. This chain links TRBV6-5 with TRBJ2-1, with D tentatively TRBD1 (5 bases). Germline V gene sequence: CDR1 MNHEY, CDR2 SVGAGI. The CDR3 spans 15 residues. Trimming cost V 6 bases and J 0 bases, with 12 bases left between them. The CDR3 DNA is TGTGCCAGCAGGGTTGGCAGGGCCTCCTACAATGAGCAGTTCTTC. As protein: CASRVGRASYNEQFF.

As regards this clonotype: Without the conserved terminal phenylalanine or tryptophan, this CDR3 likely stems from a read error. V is TRBV29-1 and J is TRBJ2-7, with D possibly being TRBD1 (5 bases). The germline gives CDR1 SQVTM, CDR2 ANQGSEA. This CDR3 spans 13 amino acids. The CDR3 nucleotides read TGCAACCTAACAGGACAAAGCTCCTACGAGCAGTACTTA. The encoded protein is CNLTGQSSYEQYL.

This clonotype qualifies as medium-sized. This sequence joins TRBV10-3 and TRBJ2-7; maybe TRBD1 (5 bases). Germline V CDR1 and CDR2: ENHRY, SYGVKD. Trimming shortened V by 8 bases and J by 3 bases, and 14 bases separated the two germline ends. The CDR3 runs to 13 residues. The CDR3 DNA sequence: TGTGCCATCGGGCTCAAAGGGGTCTACGAGCAGTACTTC. Encoded protein: CAIGLKGVYEQYF.